Listed here is a single T cell receptor (beta chain). A few counts support this clone. No cognate antigen has been identified for it. No base quality information exists; no much larger clone differs at one position. The source of the sample is a study of immune cell composition in non-small cell lung cancer (dated by TCRdb to 2016 to 2017). Concerning the study at large: Histologic subtype was assigned using H&E plus p63, CK5, Napsin A and TTF-1 immunohistochemistry, mainly lung adenocarcinoma or squamous cell carcinoma. TCR-beta sequencing from Adaptive Biotechnologies was done on a few dozen paired sets of NSCLC tumour and non-adjacent lung specimens and on roughly 24 tumour-only specimens. Supplementary cohort #1, approximately 11 lung adenocarcinoma cases, had paired tumour/lung TCR-beta sequencing and TIL populations generated to assess tumour reactivity. Several tumour specimens with TCR-beta data were of rare histological subtypes and were excluded from the subtype comparisons.

A two-step multiplex PCR was used to amplify TCR-beta CDR3 regions from genomic DNA, and Illumina-compatible adaptors were added in the second step. TCR-beta immunosequencing was performed on an Illumina platform as a commercial immunoSEQ service. The paper's data handling went like this. Repertoires were summarised by productive clonality and by Top 10 Clones, defined as the percentage of T-cell templates derived from the ten most frequent sequences. Productive clonality ranged from 0 to 1, with 1 indicating a monoclonal population. Sequences comprising at least 0.1% of tumour T-cell templates but absent from matched non-adjacent lung were defined as tumour-associated clones and were identified via log10 scatter plots. Student's t-tests were used for two-group comparisons, ANOVA was used for stages, and linear regression was used for relationships, with analyses conducted in GraphPad Prism7 and R. In TCRdb, the immuneACCESS table is reduced to in-frame sequences with V and J assigned. These tables do not hold every clone; where another copy was compared, an unresolved V gene accounts for under half, and the others remain unexplained. The V and J calls and clone size were taken over from that table, and D and trimming were inferred from the DNA. In all, the sample holds approximately 6,000 clones, and around two thirds of those were seen once. Under 6% of the sample is in the top ten clones.

The research as a whole found: The reactivity cohort was only roughly eleven cases, and tumour-reactive clones were not shown to share sequences with the dominant in vivo tumour-associated clones. No significant correlation was found between tumour TCR-beta clonality and smoking pack-years. In fewer than 12 adenocarcinoma cases, maximal tumour-associated clone frequency correlated strongly with TIL tumour reactivity, whereas overall clonality did not. Nearly half of NSCLC cases had tumour-associated clones >0.5%, with roughly 80% of squamous carcinomas showing such clones compared with roughly 35% of adenocarcinomas.

Normal lung samples came from the same patient and consisted of non-adjacent lung tissue collected as far from the tumour as possible, at a distance of at least 3 cm. Genomic DNA was extracted with the QIAamp DNA kit from frozen aliquots of unsorted single-cell suspensions. Tissues arrived within 2 hours after resection and were immediately processed into single-cell suspensions. Tissue was mechanically dissociated and enzymatically digested with DNase I, collagenase I and hyaluronidase for 25 to 35 minutes at 37 °C, then filtered and RBC-lysed. Including the terminal cysteine and phenylalanine, the CDR3 comprises 13 residues. The DNA shown is the 39-base CDR3, in frame from base 1. V gives up 7 bases and J gives up 1 base, and the segment between their germline ends measures 11 bases. Sequences SGHTS (CDR1) and YDEGEE (CDR2) are obtained from the germline V gene.

The chain links TRBV5-8 with TRBJ2-5, and TRBD1 may be the D gene, going by 7 matching bases. The sequencing input was non-adjacent lung tissue. The receptor's source is a human donor with non-small cell lung cancer. The nucleotide sequence reads TGTGCCAGCGGCGGGACAGCCCAAGAGACCCAGTACTTC. Its protein is CASGGTAQETQYF.